This paragraph reports one TCR beta chain. The source of the sample is a study of shared clonotypes between healthy human individuals. In germline, CDR1 is SGHAT, CDR2 FQDESV (reference sequence). V trimming: 2 bases; J trimming: 6 bases; junction bases outside the gene matches: 7. The CDR3 loop spans 16 amino acids. Produced via immunoSEQ multiplex PCR; TCRdb's table is partial and in-frame only. The sample consists of 550,000 to 800,000 clones, around 72% of them appearing once. This chain joins TRBV11-1 and TRBJ2-1; TRBD2 agrees at 10 bases. Sequencing was done on a sample of memory CD4+ T cells sorted from blood. Stated subset: CD45RA-negative fraction. The clonotype originates from a woman aged 25-40 years in good health. The CDR3 protein is CASSLRPAGGPNEQFF. The CDR3 DNA sequence: TGTGCCAGCAGCTTACGACCAGCGGGAGGGCCCAATGAGCAGTTCTTC.